These 20 T cell receptor beta chains share one sample of origin, sequenced in a study of blood T cell repertoires in COVID-19 (dated by TCRdb to about 2020). Library preparation employed the immunoSEQ multiplex PCR assay. Here the immuneACCESS table is served through TCRdb, limited to in-frame sequences with V and J called. Missing clones are a known gap in these copies; in checked studies unresolved V genes cover under half, and the rest lacks a known reason. This sample is represented by about 110,000 clones; approximately 90% of them were singletons. Of the sample, approximately 4.8% is held by the ten largest clones. What was sequenced was peripheral blood. The receptors were gathered from a human donor in a cohort sampled during active COVID-19.

This chain joins TRBV6-5 and TRBJ2-7; possible D gene TRBD1, 5 bases. The germline gives CDR1 MNHEY, CDR2 SVGAGI. V lost 2 bases and J 0 bases, leaving 11 bases between the germline ends. The CDR3 is made up of 15 amino acids. CDR3 DNA sequence: TGTGCCAGCAGTTACGACTCAGGGATCTCCTACGAGCAGTACTTC. Amino acids: CASSYDSGISYEQYF.

The chain couples TRBV5-5 to TRBJ1-5; D perhaps matches TRBD1 (6 bases). Trimming removed 5 bases from V and 3 bases from J, with 12 bases in between. The germline V gene has CDR1 SGHKS and CDR2 YYEKEE (reference sequence). This CDR3 spans 14 amino acids. Here the CDR3 reads CASRPTGHNQPQHF. CDR3 DNA: TGTGCCAGCAGGCCCACAGGGCACAATCAGCCCCAGCATTTT. The full variable domain, in which reference TRBV5-5 and TRBJ1-5 provide the parts outside the CDR3, is DAGVTQSPTHLIKTRGQQVTLRCSPISGHKSVSWYQQVLGQGPQFIFQYYEKEERGRGNFPDRFSARQFPNYSSELNVNALLLGDSALYLCASRPTGHNQPQHFGDGTRLSIL.

This clone has a handful of counts. The J gene is TRBJ2-3, the V gene TRBV4-2; 8 bases map to TRBD1. With 0 bases clipped from V and 1 base from J, the junction kept 3 bases outside the gene matches. CDR1 is LGHNA, CDR2 YNFKEQ, per germline. CDR3 length: 16 amino acids. The chain's CDR3 is CASSQELTGGTDTQYF. The CDR3 DNA is TGTGCCAGCAGCCAAGAACTGACAGGGGGCACAGATACGCAGTATTTT.

This clone was seen a few times. V and J are TRBV11-2 and TRBJ2-5, with D maybe TRBD2 (7 bases). Germline lookup yields CDR1 SGHAT and CDR2 FQNNGV. Trimming stripped 4 bases from V and 5 bases from J, with 14 bases between. This CDR3 contains 14 residues. The CDR3 loop is CASSSWGGLETQYF. In DNA, the CDR3 is TGTGCCAGCAGCTCTTGGGGGGGCCTGGAGACCCAGTACTTC.

The J gene is TRBJ2-7, the V gene TRBV5-1; D might be TRBD2 (6 bases). V was trimmed by 4 bases and J by 6 bases, leaving 14 bases between them. The CDR3 spans 13 residues. Germline V gene sequence: CDR1 SGHRS, CDR2 YFSETQ. CDR3 sequence: CASSLRDSAEQYF. As DNA, the CDR3 is TGCGCCAGCAGCCTACGGGACTCCGCCGAGCAGTACTTC.

V and J are TRBV6-6 and TRBJ2-1; D is perhaps TRBD2 (7 bases). V lost 10 bases, J lost 8 bases, and 15 bases lay in between. Germline V lookup: CDR1 MNHNY, CDR2 SVGAGI (reference sequence). CDR3 length equals 12 residues. Written as DNA, the CDR3 is TGTGCCACGGGCAGGGGAGGGGATGAGCAGTTCTTC. It yields the protein CATGRGGDEQFF.

As regards this clone: The junction and the germline gene differ at one end; a read error may be behind it. This rearrangement joins TRBV7-7 to TRBJ2-5, with 10 positions matching TRBD1. Germline-derived CDR1 and CDR2 are SSHAT and FNYEAQ (reference sequence). The CDR3 covers 15 residues. The CDR3 DNA is TGTGCTAGCAGCCCAACGACAGGGGGCTTTGAGACCCAGTACTTC. Amino acids: CASSPTTGGFETQYF.

The chain is built from TRBV20-1 and TRBJ1-2; 8 bases fit TRBD1. V was pared by 3 bases and J by 4 bases, with 4 bases of the junction left unmatched. Per germline, CDR1 DFQATT and CDR2 SNEGSKA (reference sequence). The CDR3 has 13 amino acids. The CDR3 DNA sequence: TGCAGTGCTAGTGTAGGACAGGGCTATGGCTACACCTTC. It yields the protein CSASVGQGYGYTF.

This chain joins TRBV6-5 and TRBJ1-3, with D perhaps TRBD1 (6 bases). From germline, CDR1 is MNHEY and CDR2 SVGAGI. V was trimmed by 6 bases and J by 4 bases, leaving 10 bases between them. The CDR3 runs to 13 residues. The CDR3 spells CASRGDTGNTIYF. DNA of the CDR3: TGTGCCAGCAGGGGGGACACAGGAAACACCATATATTTT.

This chain links TRBV7-2 with TRBJ1-6; D possibly corresponds to TRBD1 (6 bases). This CDR3 is 17 amino acids long. With 5 bases removed from V and 0 bases from J, the gap between germline ends came to 14 bases. Germline V gene lookup returns CDR1 SGHTA and CDR2 FQGNSA. CDR3 sequence reads: CASSEVTGSSYNSPLHF. CDR3 nucleotides: TGTGCCAGCAGCGAAGTAACAGGGAGCTCCTATAATTCACCCCTCCACTTT.

This clone was observed a single time. The chain couples TRBV18 to TRBJ1-3; a possible D gene is TRBD1 (5 bases). With 3 bases removed from V and 8 bases from J, the gap between germline ends came to 17 bases. The CDR3 loop spans 15 amino acids. CDR1 KGHSH and CDR2 LQKENI come from the germline V gene. CDR3 region: CASSPKEFQGDTIYF. In DNA, the CDR3 is TGTGCCAGCTCACCCAAGGAATTTCAGGGTGACACCATATATTTT.

The chain combines TRBV30 with TRBJ1-1; D remains unclear. This CDR3 comprises 12 residues. Trimming left V 4 bases short and J 10 bases short, with 16 bases between. Looked up from germline, CDR1 is GTSNPN and CDR2 is SVGIG (reference sequence). The CDR3 sequence is CAWKPPGSSAFF. The CDR3 bases are TGTGCCTGGAAGCCCCCGGGGAGTTCAGCTTTCTTT.

The rearrangement joins TRBV9 to TRBJ1-1; D gene unclear. CDR3 length: 16 residues. CDR1 and CDR2 (germline): SGDLS, YYNGEE. V lost 4 bases and J lost 3, with 19 bases in between. CDR3 nucleotides: TGTGCCAGCAGCCCCCGGGAGACGGAACTTTACACTGAAGCTTTCTTT. Translated: CASSPRETELYTEAFF.

The gene calls are TRBV4-3 and TRBJ1-2, with 8 bases aligning to TRBD1. CDR3 length: 15 amino acids. The germline V gene encodes CDR1 LGHNA and CDR2 YSLEER. V shed 7 bases and J 1 base; nucleotides not matched to a gene: 8. The CDR3 DNA reads as TGCGCCAGCACCGACGGGACAGGTTTTAACTATGGCTACACCTTC. It encodes CASTDGTGFNYGYTF.

A single count supports this clone. The chain couples TRBV9 to TRBJ1-5; D is possibly TRBD1 (5 bases). Germline V lookup: CDR1 SGDLS, CDR2 YYNGEE. This CDR3 comprises 15 residues. V was trimmed by 0 bases and J by 8 bases, leaving 15 bases between them. CDR3 amino acids: CASSVAVGEGEPQHF. The CDR3 region has the DNA TGTGCCAGCAGCGTAGCGGTGGGGGAGGGTGAGCCCCAGCATTTT.

The chain combines TRBV12-3 or TRBV12-4 with TRBJ2-7; 7 nucleotides match TRBD1. The length of the CDR3 is 13 residues. J was trimmed by 3 bases and V by 6 bases; bases with no gene match: 5. Written as DNA, the CDR3 is TGTGCCAGCAGAAGGGACAGTATCTACGAGCAGTACTTC. Its protein is CASRRDSIYEQYF.

CDR3 coding DNA: TGTGCCTATCCGCGGGGGGGAGACACCATATATTTT. It is translated as CAYPRGGDTIYF. V usage is TRBV30 and J usage is TRBJ1-3, with D possibly matching TRBD1 (5 bases). The germline gives CDR1 GTSNPN, CDR2 SVGIG (reference sequence). V lost 7 bases, J lost 8 bases, and 15 bases lay in between. The CDR3 runs 12 residues.

CDR3 sequence reads: CASSVAGVRYEQYF. The CDR3 region has the DNA TGTGCCAGCAGCGTCGCAGGGGTGCGGTACGAGCAGTACTTC. The rearrangement joins TRBV13 to TRBJ2-7; perhaps TRBD1 as D (6 bases). CDR3 size: 14 residues. V dropped 5 bases and J dropped 4 bases, with 15 bases sitting between them. CDR1 is PRHDT and CDR2 is FYEKMQ in the germline V gene (reference sequence).

This clone was counted between two and nine times. This chain links TRBV7-9 with TRBJ2-7; TRBD1 matches 8 bases. Per the germline V gene, CDR1 is SEHNR and CDR2 is FQNEAQ (reference sequence). The CDR3 is made up of 15 amino acids. V was pared by 1 base and J by 4 bases, with 6 bases of the junction left unmatched. CDR3 residues: CASSLDGQGFYEQYF. The CDR3 DNA is TGTGCCAGCAGCTTAGATGGACAGGGATTTTACGAGCAGTACTTC.

The chain uses TRBV7-2 and TRBJ2-2; 9 bases match TRBD1. J was trimmed by 4 bases and V by 4 bases; bases with no gene match: 10. Germline V gives CDR1 SGHTA, CDR2 FQGNSA. The CDR3 sequence is 17 residues long. The CDR3 sequence: CASSSLAGTGFTGELFF. The CDR3 region has the DNA TGTGCCAGCAGCTCACTCGCCGGGACAGGGTTCACCGGGGAGCTGTTTTTT.